Shown below are 19 T cell receptor beta chains from a single sample sequenced in a study of T cell repertoires in cytomegalovirus infection. TCRdb re-called the reads through MiXCR, storing one row per CDR3 protein. The data contain about 530,000 distinct CDR3 sequences, around 27% of them seen just once; the ten biggest clones take up under 15%. Sequencing was performed on PBMCs. The origin of the receptors is a human donor in good health (CMV status not recorded). Some clones in this sample may be carry-over from other donors' samples.

The table lists this clonotype with a few counts. CDR3 sequence reads: CASSVTGGVPGELFF. The CDR3 nucleotides read TGTGCCAGCAGTGTGACAGGGGGAGTTCCCGGGGAGCTGTTTTTT. The V gene is TRBV25-1, the J gene TRBJ2-2, with 9 bases matching TRBD1. The CDR3 is made up of 15 amino acids. Germline loops: CDR1 MGHDK, CDR2 SYGVNS. The V and J ends lost 4 bases and 6 bases, in that order; junction bases with no gene match: 6.

This clonotype came up a few times. The genes are TRBV5-6 and TRBJ2-7; 7 bases are shared with TRBD2. CDR1 SGHDT and CDR2 YYEEEE come from the germline V gene. V lost 4 bases to trimming and J lost 4 bases; unmatched junction nucleotides: 8. This CDR3 has 14 amino acids. The CDR3 reads CASSVNLAVYEQYV. The CDR3 DNA reads TGTGCCAGCAGCGTAAACCTAGCGGTGTACGAGCAGTACGTC.

This chain links TRBV6-2 or TRBV6-3 with TRBJ1-1; D ambiguous. Germline V gene lookup returns CDR1 MNHEY and CDR2 SVGEGT. The CDR3 contains 12 residues. Trimming removed 5 bases at V and 4 bases at J, with 8 bases between. The CDR3 loop is CASSRWSTEAFF. The CDR3 coding sequence is TGTGCCAGCAGTCGTTGGAGCACTGAAGCTTTCTTT.

This clonotype was detected once. The genes are TRBV19 and TRBJ2-1; 9 positions agree with TRBD1. After removal of 6 bases from V and 4 bases from J, the junction contained 10 bases not matched to a gene. The germline gives CDR1 LNHDA, CDR2 SQIVND (reference sequence). The CDR3 spans 16 residues. The CDR3 DNA follows: TGTGCCAGTAGGTTAGGGACAGGGAAATATTACAATGAGCAGTTCTTC. Protein sequence: CASRLGTGKYYNEQFF.

This chain connects TRBV6-2 or TRBV6-3 to TRBJ2-5; 10 bases are shared with TRBD1. Trimming removed 5 bases from V and 5 bases from J; junction bases left unmatched: 2. The CDR3 length is 13 residues. CDR1 is MNHEY, CDR2 SVGEGT, per germline. The CDR3 protein is CASSGTGVETQYF. The CDR3 bases are TGTGCCAGCAGTGGGACAGGGGTGGAGACCCAGTACTTC.

This clonotype was counted at least ten times. The chain couples TRBV7-9 to TRBJ2-7; no reliable D call. The germline V and J ends were trimmed by 1 base and 0 bases, with 10 bases remaining between them. The germline V gene has CDR1 SEHNR and CDR2 FQNEAQ (reference sequence). The CDR3 has 15 residues. This CDR3 reads CASSLGYGSSYEQYV. The CDR3 DNA sequence: TGTGCCAGCAGCTTAGGTTACGGCAGCTCCTACGAGCAGTACGTC.

This clonotype was counted many times. The V call is TRBV7-3, the J call TRBJ2-1, with 13 nucleotides matching TRBD2. This CDR3 is built from 14 residues. In germline, CDR1 is SGHTA, CDR2 FQGTGA. V shed 6 bases and J 9 bases; nucleotides not matched to a gene: 5. The CDR3 is CASSWTSGSPEQFF. Written as DNA, the CDR3 is TGTGCCAGCAGTTGGACTAGCGGGAGTCCTGAGCAGTTCTTC.

Points on this clonotype: This sequence may be a read error, since a much larger clone differs from it by one base. This chain joins TRBV7-8 and TRBJ2-2; TRBD2 might be the D (6 bases). The CDR3 is 15 amino acids. Germline V gene sequence: CDR1 SGHVS, CDR2 FQNEAQ. The CDR3 loop is CANSISGANTGELFF. CDR3 coding DNA: TGTGCCAACAGCATTAGCGGAGCGAACACCGGGGAGCTGTTTTTT.

The table lists this clonotype with a few counts. V usage is TRBV4-1 and J usage is TRBJ1-2; D perhaps matches TRBD1 (6 bases). Trimming removed 4 bases at V and 2 bases at J, with 17 bases between. Germline CDR1 reads MGHRA; CDR2 reads YSYEKL. CDR3 length: 16 residues. The CDR3 DNA reads TGCGCCAGCAGCCTCTACCATGCCGGGACAAACTATGGCTACACCTTC. Its translation is CASSLYHAGTNYGYTF.

The chain employs TRBV6-2 or TRBV6-3 and TRBJ2-1; 10 bases fit TRBD2. Germline assignment: CDR1 MNHEY and CDR2 SVGEGT. Trimming at V came to 4 bases and at J to 4 bases, leaving 4 bases not matched to a gene. The CDR3 loop spans 15 amino acids. CDR3 nucleotides: TGTGCCAGCAGTTTTTCTAGCGGGGGATACAATGAGCAGTTCTTC. Protein: CASSFSSGGYNEQFF.

Only a few counts were recorded for this clonotype. The V gene is TRBV10-3, the J gene TRBJ2-5, with D possibly being TRBD1 (5 bases). This CDR3 region has 14 residues. Germline lookup yields CDR1 ENHRY and CDR2 SYGVKD. The germline V and J ends were trimmed by 3 bases and 2 bases, with 10 bases remaining between them. The CDR3 loop is CAISDQGKQETQYF. In nucleotides, the CDR3 is TGTGCCATCAGTGACCAGGGCAAGCAAGAGACCCAGTACTTC.

V gene TRBV5-1 combines with J gene TRBJ2-2; 10 bases agree with TRBD1. The germline V gene has CDR1 SGHRS and CDR2 YFSETQ. V lost 4 bases, J lost 5 bases, and 5 bases stayed unmatched. The CDR3 runs 15 residues. In DNA form, the CDR3 reads TGCGCCAGCAGCGTGGGACAGGGGAATACCGGGGAGCTGTTTTTT. Its protein is CASSVGQGNTGELFF.

This clonotype was counted only a few times. J is TRBJ2-1 and V is TRBV5-6; 9 bases map to TRBD2. The germline gives CDR1 SGHDT, CDR2 YYEEEE. Trimming at V came to 2 bases and at J to 15 bases, leaving 6 bases not matched to a gene. There are 12 residues in the CDR3. CDR3 DNA: TGTGCCAGCAGCTTAACAGCGGGAGGCAGGTTCTTC. As protein: CASSLTAGGRFF.

The chain employs TRBV4-3 and TRBJ1-2; 9 bases are a match to TRBD1. The length of the CDR3 is 16 residues. Germline assignment: CDR1 LGHNA and CDR2 YSLEER. After removal of 1 base from V and 4 bases from J, the junction contained 7 bases not matched to a gene. The chain's CDR3 is CASSQVGQGISYGYTF. CDR3 nucleotides: TGCGCCAGCAGCCAAGTGGGACAGGGAATTTCCTATGGCTACACCTTC.

The V and J genes are TRBV11-1 and TRBJ2-7, with D possibly called TRBD1 or TRBD2 (6 bases each). There are 15 residues in the CDR3. V lost 2 bases and J 4 bases, leaving 15 bases between the germline ends. CDR1 is SGHAT, CDR2 FQDESV, per germline (reference sequence). CDR3 residues: CASSLMWRGSYEQYF. CDR3 nucleotides: TGTGCCAGCAGCTTAATGTGGAGGGGGAGTTACGAGCAGTACTTC.

This clonotype was seen only once. The chain is built from TRBV20-1 and TRBJ2-3; D might be TRBD1 or TRBD2, each matching 6 bases. Germline lookup yields CDR1 DFQATT and CDR2 SNEGSKA (reference sequence). With 0 bases removed from V and 6 bases from J, the gap between germline ends came to 19 bases. The CDR3 contains 16 residues. This CDR3 is CSARDQTGPGGDTQYF. Here the CDR3 DNA reads TGCAGTGCTAGAGACCAAACAGGGCCCGGAGGGGATACGCAGTATTTT.

The CDR3 spells CASSSIGTGKMGEQYF. In nucleotides, the CDR3 is TGTGCCAGCAGTTCAATAGGGACAGGGAAAATGGGCGAGCAGTACTTC. This sequence joins TRBV28 and TRBJ2-7, with 9 nucleotides matching TRBD1. Germline lookup yields CDR1 MDHEN and CDR2 SYDVKM. This CDR3 region has 16 residues. V was clipped by 4 bases and J by 6 bases; unmatched bases: 13.

This clonotype was found a few times. This chain connects TRBV6-1 to TRBJ2-6; D remains ambiguous. This CDR3 has 14 residues. Trimming cost V 8 bases and J 0 bases, with 8 bases left between them. From germline, CDR1 is MNHNS and CDR2 SASEGT. CDR3 loop: CASWEGSGANVLTF. In DNA form, the CDR3 reads TGTGCCAGCTGGGAAGGCTCTGGGGCCAACGTCCTGACTTTC.

The rearrangement joins TRBV20-1 to TRBJ2-3, with D possibly TRBD2 on 6 matching bases. V shed 6 bases and J shed 2 bases, with 18 bases lying between them. CDR1 is DFQATT and CDR2 is SNEGSKA in the germline V gene (reference sequence). CDR3 length: 15 amino acids. In DNA form, the CDR3 reads TGCAGTGCCCCCCCCTTTGCGGGGTCCACAGATACGCAGTATTTT. It codes for CSAPPFAGSTDTQYF.